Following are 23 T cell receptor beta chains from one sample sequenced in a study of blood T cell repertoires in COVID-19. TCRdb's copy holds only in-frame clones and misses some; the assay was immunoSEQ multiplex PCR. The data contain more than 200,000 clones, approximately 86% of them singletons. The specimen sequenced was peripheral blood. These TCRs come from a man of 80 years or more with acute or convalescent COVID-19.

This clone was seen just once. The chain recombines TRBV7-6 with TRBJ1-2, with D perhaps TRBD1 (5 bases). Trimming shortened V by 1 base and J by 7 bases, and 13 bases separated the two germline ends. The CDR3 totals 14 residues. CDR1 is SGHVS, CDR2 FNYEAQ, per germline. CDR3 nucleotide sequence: TGTGCCAGCAGCTTAGAGGTGGGGGGAGGTGGCTACACCTTC. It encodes CASSLEVGGGGYTF.

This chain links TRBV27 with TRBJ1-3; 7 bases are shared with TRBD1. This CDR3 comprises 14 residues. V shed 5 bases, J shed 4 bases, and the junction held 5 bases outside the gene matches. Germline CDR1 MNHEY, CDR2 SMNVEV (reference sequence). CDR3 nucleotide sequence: TGTGCCAGCAGTAAACAGGGGTACGGAAACACCATATATTTT. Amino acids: CASSKQGYGNTIYF.

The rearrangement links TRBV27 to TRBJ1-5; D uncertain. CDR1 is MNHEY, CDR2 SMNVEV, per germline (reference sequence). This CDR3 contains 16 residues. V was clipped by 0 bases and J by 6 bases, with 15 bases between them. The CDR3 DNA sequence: TGTGCCAGCAGTTTATCAGCCTACTCTGCGCGTCAGCCCCAGCATTTT. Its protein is CASSLSAYSARQPQHF.

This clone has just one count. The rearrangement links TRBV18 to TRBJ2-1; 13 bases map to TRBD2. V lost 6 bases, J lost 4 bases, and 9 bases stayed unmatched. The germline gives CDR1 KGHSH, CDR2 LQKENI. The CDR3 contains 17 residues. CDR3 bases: TGTGCCAGCTCGCTCAAGACTAGCGGGGGGTTATACAATGAGCAGTTCTTC. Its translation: CASSLKTSGGLYNEQFF.

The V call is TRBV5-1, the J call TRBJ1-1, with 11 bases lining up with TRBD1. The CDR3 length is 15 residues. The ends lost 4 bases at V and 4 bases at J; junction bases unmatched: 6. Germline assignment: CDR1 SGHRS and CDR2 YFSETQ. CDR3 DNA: TGCGCCAGCAGCCAGTCCGGGACAGGGGGCACTGAAGCTTTCTTT. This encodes CASSQSGTGGTEAFF.

CDR3 DNA: TGTGCCAGCAGTTTTCCCTCCGGGACTAATGAAAAACTGTTTTTT. As protein: CASSFPSGTNEKLFF. This rearrangement joins TRBV28 to TRBJ1-4; no clear D. The ends were cut back, 3 bases at V and 2 bases at J, with 10 bases in the middle. The CDR3 covers 15 residues. Germline loops: CDR1 MDHEN, CDR2 SYDVKM. The full variable domain, in which reference TRBV28 and TRBJ1-4 provide the parts outside the CDR3, is DVKVTQSSRYLVKRTGEKVFLECVQDMDHENMFWYRQDPGLGLRLIYFSYDVKMKEKGDIPEGYSVSREKKERFSLILESASTNQTSMYLCASSFPSGTNEKLFFGSGTQLSVL.

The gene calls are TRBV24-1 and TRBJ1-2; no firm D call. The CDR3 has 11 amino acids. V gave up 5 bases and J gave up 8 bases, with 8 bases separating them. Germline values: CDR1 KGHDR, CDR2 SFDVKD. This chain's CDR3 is CATSAHAGYTF. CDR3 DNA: TGTGCCACCAGTGCGCACGCGGGCTACACCTTC.

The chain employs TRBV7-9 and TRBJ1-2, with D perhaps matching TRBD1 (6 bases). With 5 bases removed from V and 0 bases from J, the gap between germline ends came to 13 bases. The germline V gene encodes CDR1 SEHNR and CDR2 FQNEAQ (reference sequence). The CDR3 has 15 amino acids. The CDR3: CASSPRSGANYGYTF. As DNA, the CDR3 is TGTGCCAGCAGCCCCCGGTCAGGGGCTAACTATGGCTACACCTTC.

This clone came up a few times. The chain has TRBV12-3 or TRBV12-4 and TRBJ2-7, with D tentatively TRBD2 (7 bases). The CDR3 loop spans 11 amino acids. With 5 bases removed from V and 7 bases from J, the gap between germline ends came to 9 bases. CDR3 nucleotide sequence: TGTGCCAGCAGTAAGGGGGGGGAGCAGTACTTC. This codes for CASSKGGEQYF.

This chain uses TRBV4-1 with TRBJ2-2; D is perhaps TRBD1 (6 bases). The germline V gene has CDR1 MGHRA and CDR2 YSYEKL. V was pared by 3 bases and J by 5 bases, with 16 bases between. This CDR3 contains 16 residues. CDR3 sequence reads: CASSHGDDRRTGELFF. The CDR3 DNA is TGCGCCAGCAGCCATGGGGACGACAGGAGAACCGGGGAGCTGTTTTTT.

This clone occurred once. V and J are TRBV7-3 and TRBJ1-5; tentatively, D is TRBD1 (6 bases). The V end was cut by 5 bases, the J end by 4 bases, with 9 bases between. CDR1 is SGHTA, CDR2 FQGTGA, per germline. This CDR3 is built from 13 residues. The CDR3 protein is CASSLDRNQPQHF. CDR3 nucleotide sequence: TGTGCCAGCAGCCTCGACAGGAATCAGCCCCAGCATTTT. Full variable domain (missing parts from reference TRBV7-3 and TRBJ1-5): GAGVSQTPSNKVTEKGKYVELRCDPISGHTALYWYRQSLGQGPEFLIYFQGTGAADDSGLPNDRFFAVRPEGSVSTLKIQRTERGDSAVYLCASSLDRNQPQHFGDGTRLSIL.

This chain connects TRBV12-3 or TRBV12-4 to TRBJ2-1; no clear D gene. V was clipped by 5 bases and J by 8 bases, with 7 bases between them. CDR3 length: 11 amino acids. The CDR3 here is CASSVVDEQFF. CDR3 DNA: TGTGCCAGCAGTGTCGTCGATGAGCAGTTCTTC.

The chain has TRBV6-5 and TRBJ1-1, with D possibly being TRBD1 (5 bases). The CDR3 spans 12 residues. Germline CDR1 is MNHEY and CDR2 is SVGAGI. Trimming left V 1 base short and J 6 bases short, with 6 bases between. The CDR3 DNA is TGTGCCAGCAGTTACTGGGGCGCTGAAGCTTTCTTT. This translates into CASSYWGAEAFF.

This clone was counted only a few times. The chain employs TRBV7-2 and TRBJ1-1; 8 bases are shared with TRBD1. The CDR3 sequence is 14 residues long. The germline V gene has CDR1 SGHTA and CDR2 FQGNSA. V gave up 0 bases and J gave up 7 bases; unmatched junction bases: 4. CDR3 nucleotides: TGTGCCAGCAGCTTAGCGACAGGGGCGGGTGAAGCTTTCTTT. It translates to CASSLATGAGEAFF. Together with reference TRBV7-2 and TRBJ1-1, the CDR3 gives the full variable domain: GAGVSQSPSNKVTEKGKDVELRCDPISGHTALYWYRQSLGQGLEFLIYFQGNSAPDKSGLPSDRFSAERTGGSVSTLTIQRTQQEDSAVYLCASSLATGAGEAFFGQGTRLTVV.

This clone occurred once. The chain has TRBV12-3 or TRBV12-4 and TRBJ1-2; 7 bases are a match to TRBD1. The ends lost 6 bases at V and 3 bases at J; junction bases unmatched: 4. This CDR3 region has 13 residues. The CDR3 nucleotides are TGTGCCAGCAGCGGGACAGACCACTATGGCTACACCTTC. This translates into CASSGTDHYGYTF.

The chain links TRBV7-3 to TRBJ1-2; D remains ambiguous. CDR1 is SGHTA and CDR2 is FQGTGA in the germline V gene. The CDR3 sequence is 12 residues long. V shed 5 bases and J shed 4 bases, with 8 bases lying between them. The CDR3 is CASSQPGYGYTF. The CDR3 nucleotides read TGTGCCAGCAGCCAGCCGGGCTATGGCTACACCTTC.

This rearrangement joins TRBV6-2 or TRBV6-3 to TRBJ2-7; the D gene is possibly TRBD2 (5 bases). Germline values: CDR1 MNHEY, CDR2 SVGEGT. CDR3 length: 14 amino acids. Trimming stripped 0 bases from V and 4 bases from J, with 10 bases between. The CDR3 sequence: CASSYSWAGYEQYF. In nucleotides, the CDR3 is TGTGCCAGCAGTTACTCGTGGGCGGGTTACGAGCAGTACTTC.

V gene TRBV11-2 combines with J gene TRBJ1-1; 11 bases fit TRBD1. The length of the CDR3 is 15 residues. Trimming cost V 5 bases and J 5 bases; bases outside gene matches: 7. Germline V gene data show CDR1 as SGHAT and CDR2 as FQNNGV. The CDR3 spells CASSPWDRGKTEAFF. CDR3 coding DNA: TGTGCCAGCAGCCCCTGGGACAGGGGGAAGACTGAAGCTTTCTTT.

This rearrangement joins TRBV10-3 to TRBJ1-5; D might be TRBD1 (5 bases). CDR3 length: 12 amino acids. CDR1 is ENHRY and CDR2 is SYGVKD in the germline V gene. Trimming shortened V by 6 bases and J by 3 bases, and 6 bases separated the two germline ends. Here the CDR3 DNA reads TGTGCCATCAGAGGGGTCAATCAGCCCCAGCATTTT. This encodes CAIRGVNQPQHF.

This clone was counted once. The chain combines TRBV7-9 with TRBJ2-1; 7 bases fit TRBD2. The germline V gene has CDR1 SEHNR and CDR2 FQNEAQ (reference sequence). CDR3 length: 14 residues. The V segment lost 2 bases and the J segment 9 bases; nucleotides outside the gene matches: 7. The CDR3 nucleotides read TGTGCCAGCAGCTTAAAAGCGGGATCCACTGAGCAGTTCTTC. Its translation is CASSLKAGSTEQFF. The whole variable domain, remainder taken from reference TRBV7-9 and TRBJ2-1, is DTGVSQNPRHKITKRGQNVTFRCDPISEHNRLYWYRQTLGQGPEFLTYFQNEAQLEKSRLLSDRFSAERPKGSFSTLEIQRTEQGDSAMYLCASSLKAGSTEQFFGPGTRLTVL.

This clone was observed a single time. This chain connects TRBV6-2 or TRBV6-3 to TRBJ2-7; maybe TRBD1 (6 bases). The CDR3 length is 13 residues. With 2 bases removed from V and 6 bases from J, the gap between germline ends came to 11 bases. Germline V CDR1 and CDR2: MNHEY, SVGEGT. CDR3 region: CASSYPDRSEQYF. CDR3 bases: TGTGCCAGCAGTTACCCGGACAGATCCGAGCAGTACTTC.

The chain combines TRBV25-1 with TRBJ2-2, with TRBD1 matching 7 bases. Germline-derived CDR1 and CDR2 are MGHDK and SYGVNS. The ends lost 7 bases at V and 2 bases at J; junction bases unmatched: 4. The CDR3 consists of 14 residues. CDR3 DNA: TGTGCCAGCAACCGACAGGGAAACACCGGGGAGCTGTTTTTT. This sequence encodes CASNRQGNTGELFF.

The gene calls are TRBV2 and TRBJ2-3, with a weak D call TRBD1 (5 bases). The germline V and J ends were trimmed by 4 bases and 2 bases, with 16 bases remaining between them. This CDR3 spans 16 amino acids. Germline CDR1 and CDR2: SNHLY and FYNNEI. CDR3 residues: CASSGWGRATTDTQYF. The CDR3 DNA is TGTGCCAGCAGTGGATGGGGCAGAGCTACCACAGATACGCAGTATTTT.